This T cell receptor (beta chain) was identified in a study of monozygotic twins with inflammatory bowel disease. The germline V gene has CDR1 KGHSH and CDR2 LQKENI. The CDR3 extends over 13 amino acids. TCRdb derives one entry per CDR3 protein from the 5' RACE reads, leaving out DNA. The clone table shows a few hundred thousand distinct CDR3 sequences, with the ten largest holding roughly 2.6%. The chain carries TRBV18 and TRBJ2-7; TCRdb lists TRBD1, though no DNA is available to test this call. This sequence originates from a human donor with ulcerative colitis or Crohn's disease, or a healthy co-twin of an affected twin (not recorded which). Sequencing was performed on blood. This chain's CDR3 is CASSQTGYYEQYF.